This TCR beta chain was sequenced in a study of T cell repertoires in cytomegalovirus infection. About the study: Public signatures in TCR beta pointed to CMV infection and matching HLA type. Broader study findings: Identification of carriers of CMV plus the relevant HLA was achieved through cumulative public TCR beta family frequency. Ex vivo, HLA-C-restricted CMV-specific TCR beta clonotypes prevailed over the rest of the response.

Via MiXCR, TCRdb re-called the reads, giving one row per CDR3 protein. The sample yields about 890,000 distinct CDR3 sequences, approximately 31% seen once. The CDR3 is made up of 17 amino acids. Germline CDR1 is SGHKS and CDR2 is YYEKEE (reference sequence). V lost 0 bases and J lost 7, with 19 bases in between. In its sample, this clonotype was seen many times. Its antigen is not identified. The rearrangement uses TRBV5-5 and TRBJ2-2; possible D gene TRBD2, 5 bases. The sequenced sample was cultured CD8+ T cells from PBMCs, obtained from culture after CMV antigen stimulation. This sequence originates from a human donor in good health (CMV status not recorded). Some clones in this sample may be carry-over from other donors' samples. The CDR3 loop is CASSLEAGPSPNGELFF. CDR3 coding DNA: TGTGCCAGCAGCTTGGAGGCGGGCCCGAGTCCCAACGGGGAGCTGTTTTTT.